The 2 T cell receptor beta chains below all came from one sample that was sequenced in a study of human T cells and chemical hapten exposure. TCRdb analysed the RACE reads with MiXCR anew, one entry per CDR3 protein. The repertoire consists of 45,000 or so distinct CDR3 sequences, with less than 4.5% occurring once and the leading ten covering around 5.5%. Time point noted: healthy volunteer bleed at 2 weeks. Researchers extracted total RNA from unfractionated whole blood. Source material: whole blood. All receptors derive from a human donor in good health. Some clones in this sample may be carry-over from other donors' samples.

This clonotype was counted between two and nine times. CDR3 amino acids: CASSQDSSRTKQETQYF. CDR3 DNA: TGTGCCAGCAGCCAAGATTCGTCCCGTACGAAACAAGAGACCCAGTACTTC. The chain employs TRBV3-1 and TRBJ2-5; D is unresolved. This CDR3 comprises 17 residues. V dropped 0 bases and J dropped 2 bases, with 16 bases sitting between them. The germline V gene has CDR1 LGHDT and CDR2 YNNKEL (reference sequence).

At least ten counts were recorded for this clonotype. The V and J genes are TRBV28 and TRBJ2-3; the D gene is possibly TRBD1 (6 bases). Trimming stripped 6 bases from V and 6 bases from J, with 22 bases between. The CDR3 has 16 amino acids. Germline lookup yields CDR1 MDHEN and CDR2 SYDVKM. The CDR3: CASRTLQGIRGDTQYF. The DNA of the CDR3 is TGTGCCAGCAGGACTCTACAGGGCATTCGTGGGGATACGCAGTATTTT.